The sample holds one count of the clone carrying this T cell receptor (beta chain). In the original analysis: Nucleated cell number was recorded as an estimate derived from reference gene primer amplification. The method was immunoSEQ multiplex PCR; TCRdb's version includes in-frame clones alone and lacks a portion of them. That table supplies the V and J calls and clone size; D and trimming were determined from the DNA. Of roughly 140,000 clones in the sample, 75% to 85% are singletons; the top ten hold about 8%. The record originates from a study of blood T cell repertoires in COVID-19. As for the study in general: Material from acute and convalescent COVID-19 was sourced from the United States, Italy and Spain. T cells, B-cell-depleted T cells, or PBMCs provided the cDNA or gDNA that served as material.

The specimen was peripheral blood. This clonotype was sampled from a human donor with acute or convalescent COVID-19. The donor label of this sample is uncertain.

CDR3 sequence: CASSLAGTYNTEAFF. In DNA form, the CDR3 reads TGTGCCAGCAGCCTCGCCGGGACATATAACACTGAAGCTTTCTTT. This chain uses TRBV5-4 with TRBJ1-1; maybe TRBD1 (6 bases). This CDR3 is built from 15 residues. The germline CDR1 and CDR2 sequences are SGHNT and YYREEE (reference sequence). V was pared by 4 bases and J by 2 bases, with 15 bases between.